These 23 T cell receptor beta chains were all obtained from the same sample, sequenced in a study of T cell repertoires in cytomegalovirus infection. TCRdb fed the reads into MiXCR, producing one record per CDR3 protein. This sample has some 680,000 distinct CDR3 sequences, with roughly 35% found just once. Sequenced material: PBMCs. The receptor source for this set is a human donor in good health (CMV status not recorded). Some clones in this sample may be carry-over from other donors' samples.

V is TRBV29-1 and J is TRBJ2-1; possibly TRBD2 for D (6 bases). CDR3 size: 16 residues. V shed 0 bases and J shed 4 bases, with 16 bases lying between them. Germline CDR1 is SQVTM and CDR2 is ANQGSEA. DNA of the CDR3: TGCAGCGTTGAAGATCGTCGGGGGAAGAAATACAATGAGCAGTTCTTC. Protein product: CSVEDRRGKKYNEQFF.

This clonotype was seen a few times. V and J are TRBV6-5 and TRBJ1-1; TRBD1 agrees at 11 bases. The germline CDR1 and CDR2 sequences are MNHEY and SVGAGI. This CDR3 comprises 19 residues. The ends lost 1 base at V and 1 base at J; junction bases unmatched: 11. CDR3 in amino acids: CASSYFPSGTGGWNTEAFF. CDR3 nucleotide sequence: TGTGCCAGCAGTTACTTCCCGTCCGGGACAGGGGGATGGAACACTGAAGCTTTCTTT.

The chain is built from TRBV6-1 and TRBJ1-1; D is possibly TRBD1 (5 bases). The V end lost 9 bases, the J end lost 4 bases, and 12 bases lay between the germline ends. CDR1 MNHNS and CDR2 SASEGT come from the germline V gene. The CDR3 spans 12 residues. The CDR3 loop is CASRRDSTEAFF. The DNA for the CDR3 is TGTGCCAGTCGAAGGGACTCCACTGAAGCTTTCTTT.

This chain links TRBV12-3 or TRBV12-4 with TRBJ2-2; D unresolved. The CDR3 spans 16 residues. V shed 2 bases and J shed 1 base, with 11 bases lying between them. This CDR3 reads CASSLMGSMNTGELFF. In nucleotides, the CDR3 is TGTGCCAGCAGTTTAATGGGTAGCATGAACACCGGGGAGCTGTTTTTT.

This clonotype turned up a few times. The chain couples TRBV25-1 to TRBJ2-7; D uncertain. The CDR3 sequence is 11 residues long. V lost 11 bases to trimming and J lost 9 bases, with 17 bases between them. CDR1 MGHDK and CDR2 SYGVNS come from the germline V gene. The CDR3 DNA reads TGTGCCCGGAAGTTCAGGCTCCGGCAGTACTTC. This encodes CARKFRLRQYF.

This chain uses TRBV7-2 with TRBJ2-5, with 9 nucleotides matching TRBD1. The length of the CDR3 is 17 residues. Germline-derived CDR1 and CDR2 are SGHTA and FQGNSA. V gave up 5 bases and J gave up 5 bases; unmatched junction bases: 15. The CDR3 loop is CASSRIPTGGLRETQYF. CDR3 DNA: TGTGCCAGCAGCCGTATTCCGACAGGGGGGCTGAGGGAGACCCAGTACTTC.

This clonotype has just a few counts. V gene TRBV4-1 combines with J gene TRBJ1-6; D may be TRBD1 (6 bases). Germline CDR1 reads MGHRA; CDR2 reads YSYEKL. The CDR3 runs to 18 residues. Trimming pared 0 bases from V and 6 bases from J, leaving 18 bases between. CDR3 loop: CASSQEKGGGGLNSPLHF. The CDR3 DNA sequence: TGCGCCAGCAGCCAAGAAAAAGGGGGGGGTGGGCTTAATTCACCCCTCCACTTT.

The chain recombines TRBV7-8 with TRBJ2-2; 9 bases align to TRBD2. The CDR3 contains 15 residues. Germline CDR1 SGHVS, CDR2 FQNEAQ. V trimming: 1 base; J trimming: 7 bases; junction bases outside the gene matches: 4. DNA for the CDR3: TGTGCCAGCAGCTTAGGGAATAGCGGGGGCGGGGAGCTGTTTTTT. This gives the protein CASSLGNSGGGELFF.

J is TRBJ2-7 and V is TRBV28; D is possibly TRBD1 (6 bases). The germline V gene has CDR1 MDHEN and CDR2 SYDVKM. V dropped 8 bases and J dropped 6 bases, with 17 bases sitting between them. This CDR3 has 13 residues. This chain's CDR3 is CASEGHRPSEQYF. CDR3 DNA sequence: TGTGCCAGCGAGGGACACCGGCCCTCCGAGCAGTACTTC.

The V gene is TRBV5-1, the J gene TRBJ1-2, with TRBD1 identical over 9 bases. Germline CDR1 is SGHRS and CDR2 is YFSETQ. The CDR3 consists of 15 residues. Losses at the gene ends were 3 bases for V and 3 bases for J; bases not matched to a gene: 6. The CDR3: CASSWAQGADYGYTF. The CDR3 DNA reads as TGCGCCAGCAGCTGGGCACAGGGGGCGGACTATGGCTACACCTTC.

This clonotype has at least ten counts. The chain recombines TRBV7-6 with TRBJ2-3; TRBD1 aligns across 9 bases. The ends lost 5 bases at V and 2 bases at J; junction bases unmatched: 8. CDR3 length equals 16 residues. Germline CDR1 reads SGHVS; CDR2 reads FNYEAQ. CDR3: CASSPTGTGITDTQYF. The CDR3 coding sequence is TGTGCCAGCAGCCCCACCGGGACAGGGATCACAGATACGCAGTATTTT.

The chain links TRBV7-2 to TRBJ2-4; D may correspond to TRBD1 or TRBD2 (6 bases each). From germline, CDR1 is SGHTA and CDR2 FQGNSA. The CDR3 is 19 amino acids. Trimming pared 4 bases from V and 6 bases from J, leaving 28 bases between. This chain's CDR3 is CASSSYYDQEGVNLNIQYF. As DNA, the CDR3 is TGTGCCAGCAGCTCCTATTACGATCAGGAGGGGGTTAATTTAAACATTCAGTACTTC. The entire variable domain, with the rest obtained from reference TRBV7-2 and TRBJ2-4, is as follows: GAGVSQSPSNKVTEKGKDVELRCDPISGHTALYWYRQSLGQGLEFLIYFQGNSAPDKSGLPSDRFSAERTGGSVSTLTIQRTQQEDSAVYLCASSSYYDQEGVNLNIQYFGAGTRLSVL.

This clonotype was picked up a small number of times. This chain uses TRBV6-5 with TRBJ1-2, with D perhaps TRBD1 (5 bases). Germline V gene lookup returns CDR1 MNHEY and CDR2 SVGAGI. The CDR3 extends over 13 amino acids. V was cut by 3 bases and J by 8 bases, with 13 bases left in between. CDR3 loop: CASSYGTAEGYTF. For the CDR3, the DNA is TGTGCCAGCAGTTATGGGACCGCGGAGGGCTACACCTTC.

With regard to this clonotype: Since a much larger clone is just one base distant, this may be a read error. V and J are TRBV7-2 and TRBJ2-7; unclear D gene. The length of the CDR3 is 12 residues. From germline, CDR1 is SGHTA and CDR2 FQGNSA. The CDR3 DNA reads as TGTTCCAGCAGCTTAAAGGGCTACGAGCAGTACTTC. This gives the protein CSSSLKGYEQYF.

This clonotype came up many times. V usage is TRBV7-3 and J usage is TRBJ2-3, with D unresolved. V was trimmed by 1 base and J by 2 bases, leaving 10 bases between them. The germline V gene encodes CDR1 SGHTA and CDR2 FQGTGA. There are 15 residues in the CDR3. The DNA for the CDR3 is TGTGCCAGCAGCTTAAGGTCCCAGGCCACAGATACGCAGTATTTT. Translated, it gives CASSLRSQATDTQYF.

The chain combines TRBV12-3 or TRBV12-4 with TRBJ1-2; D remains ambiguous. Trimming removed 2 bases at V and 8 bases at J, with 9 bases between. CDR3 length: 12 residues. The CDR3 sequence: CASSLKRAGYTF. The CDR3 nucleotides read TGTGCCAGCAGTTTAAAAAGAGCGGGCTACACCTTC.

The chain recombines TRBV11-1 with TRBJ2-6, with a possible D match to TRBD1 (6 bases). This CDR3 comprises 17 residues. Germline values: CDR1 SGHAT, CDR2 FQDESV (reference sequence). The ends were cut back, 5 bases at V and 0 bases at J, with 14 bases in the middle. The CDR3: CASSLLRGISGANVLTF. The CDR3 nucleotides are TGTGCCAGCAGCCTATTGAGGGGGATCTCTGGGGCCAACGTCCTGACTTTC.

A remark on this clonotype: The missing conserved phenylalanine or tryptophan at the end of this CDR3 makes a read error likely. V is TRBV6-1 and J is TRBJ2-7; TRBD1 aligns across 7 bases. The CDR3 runs to 15 residues. The V and J ends lost 0 bases and 3 bases, in that order; junction bases with no gene match: 5. CDR1 is MNHNS and CDR2 is SASEGT in the germline V gene. The CDR3 reads CASSEAGDRIYEQYL. CDR3 coding DNA: TGTGCCAGCAGTGAAGCGGGGGACAGAATCTACGAGCAGTACTTA.

This clonotype was seen repeatedly, ten times or more. The CDR3 reads CASSTHRTINTGELFF. CDR3 nucleotide sequence: TGTGCCAGCAGCACACACCGGACCATAAACACCGGGGAGCTGTTTTTT. This chain joins TRBV7-8 and TRBJ2-2; D uncertain. V was shortened by 5 bases and J by 2 bases, with 15 bases between the two germline ends. The CDR3 contains 16 residues. Germline V CDR1 and CDR2: SGHVS, FQNEAQ.

In its sample, this clonotype was seen many times. As DNA, the CDR3 is TGTGCCAGCAGCGAGCAGGGGGCGTCTAATGAAAAACTGTTTTTT. It codes for CASSEQGASNEKLFF. V usage is TRBV7-2 and J usage is TRBJ1-4, with TRBD1 identical over 8 bases. Germline V gives CDR1 SGHTA, CDR2 FQGNSA. The V segment lost 5 bases and the J segment 3 bases; nucleotides outside the gene matches: 5. The CDR3 is 15 residues long.

This clonotype was picked up a small number of times. V and J are TRBV6-6 and TRBJ1-6; possibly TRBD1 for D (6 bases). Germline values: CDR1 MNHNY, CDR2 SVGAGI (reference sequence). The CDR3 covers 14 residues. V lost 0 bases, J lost 11 bases, and 11 bases lay in between. CDR3 bases: TGTGCCAGCAGTTACTCTAACAGGGCCCCACCCCTCCACTTT. Protein: CASSYSNRAPPLHF.

The chain joins TRBV6-6 to TRBJ1-3, with 9 positions matching TRBD1. V was pared by 6 bases and J by 4 bases, with 7 bases of the junction left unmatched. This CDR3 is 15 amino acids long. Germline V gene sequence: CDR1 MNHNY, CDR2 SVGAGI (reference sequence). CDR3: CASRARQGEGNTIYF. The CDR3 DNA reads TGTGCCAGCAGGGCTAGACAGGGGGAAGGAAACACCATATATTTT.

Worth noting for this clonotype: A clone one base away is much larger, so this may be a read error. J is TRBJ2-7 and V is TRBV7-2; 15 bases are shared with TRBD2. Germline V gene lookup returns CDR1 SGHTA and CDR2 FQGNSA. The CDR3 is made up of 13 amino acids. V dropped 8 bases and J dropped 8; count of bases not matched to a gene: 4. CDR3: CASGLAGGLKQYF. In DNA form, the CDR3 reads TGTGCCAGCGGACTAGCGGGAGGGCTGAAGCAGTACTTC. The full variable domain, with the rest looked up from reference TRBV7-2 and TRBJ2-7, is GAGVSQSPSNKVTEKGKDVELRCDPISGHTALYWYRQSLGQGLEFLIYFQGNSAPDKSGLPSDRFSAERTGGSVSTLTIQRTQQEDSAVYLCASGLAGGLKQYFGPGTRLTVT.